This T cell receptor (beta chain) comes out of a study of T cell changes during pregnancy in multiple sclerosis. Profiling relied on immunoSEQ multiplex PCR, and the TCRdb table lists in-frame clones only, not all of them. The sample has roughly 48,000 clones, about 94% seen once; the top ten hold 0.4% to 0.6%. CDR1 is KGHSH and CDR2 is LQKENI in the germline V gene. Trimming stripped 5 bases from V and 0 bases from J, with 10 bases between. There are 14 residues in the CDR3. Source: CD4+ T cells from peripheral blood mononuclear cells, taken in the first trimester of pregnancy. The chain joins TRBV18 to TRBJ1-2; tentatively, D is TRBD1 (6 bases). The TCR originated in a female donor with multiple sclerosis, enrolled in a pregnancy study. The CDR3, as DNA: TGTGCCAGCTCATCCCAGGGGTCTAACTATGGCTACACCTTC. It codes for CASSSQGSNYGYTF.